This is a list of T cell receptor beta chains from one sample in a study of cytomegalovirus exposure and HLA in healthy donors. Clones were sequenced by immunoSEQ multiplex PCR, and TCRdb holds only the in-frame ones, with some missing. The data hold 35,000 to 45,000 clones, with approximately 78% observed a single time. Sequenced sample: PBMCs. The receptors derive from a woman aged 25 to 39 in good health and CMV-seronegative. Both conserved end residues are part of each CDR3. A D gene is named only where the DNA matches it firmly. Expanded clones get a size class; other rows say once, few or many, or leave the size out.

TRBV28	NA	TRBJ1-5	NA	CASMTATGVDQPQHF	TGTGCCAGCATGACGGCCACAGGTGTGGATCAGCCCCAGCATTTT
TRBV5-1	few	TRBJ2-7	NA	CASINYEQYF	TGCGCCAGCATCAACTACGAGCAGTACTTC
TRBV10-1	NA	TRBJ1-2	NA	CAKNPGKRLYGYTF	TGCGCCAAGAACCCGGGTAAAAGGCTGTATGGCTACACCTTC
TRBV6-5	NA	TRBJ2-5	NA	CASSYVNGKEETQYF	TGTGCCAGCAGTTACGTAAACGGGAAAGAAGAGACCCAGTACTTC
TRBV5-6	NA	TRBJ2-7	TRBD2	CASSLGETGFAGADEQYF	TGTGCCAGCAGCTTGGGTGAAACGGGTTTCGCGGGAGCCGACGAGCAGTACTTC
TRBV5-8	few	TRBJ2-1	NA	CASSLKGSGYNEQFF	TGTGCCAGCAGCTTGAAGGGGTCAGGCTACAATGAGCAGTTCTTC
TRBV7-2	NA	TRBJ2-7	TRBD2	CASSLGGGALYEQYF	TGTGCCAGCAGCTTAGGCGGGGGGGCTTTGTACGAGCAGTACTTC
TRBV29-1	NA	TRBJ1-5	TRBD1	CSVATGGNQPQHF	TGCAGCGTTGCTACAGGGGGCAATCAGCCCCAGCATTTT
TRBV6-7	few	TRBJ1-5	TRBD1	CASSYRTGNNQPQHF	TGTGCCAGCAGTTACAGGACAGGGAATAATCAGCCCCAGCATTTT
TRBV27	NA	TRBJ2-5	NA	CASSLGIPETQYF	TGTGCCAGCAGTCTCGGGATCCCAGAGACCCAGTACTTC
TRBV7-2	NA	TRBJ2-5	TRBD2	CASSSGLAGAETQYF	TGTGCCAGCAGCTCTGGACTAGCGGGGGCCGAGACCCAGTACTTC
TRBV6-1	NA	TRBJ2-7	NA	CASSEAQGLLSYEQYF	TGTGCCAGCAGTGAAGCCCAGGGCTTATTATCCTACGAGCAGTACTTC
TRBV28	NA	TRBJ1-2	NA	CASRSWTASVNYGYTF	TGTGCCAGCAGGAGCTGGACAGCCTCAGTGAACTATGGCTACACCTTC
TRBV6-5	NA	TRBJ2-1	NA	CASSPAEGYNEQFF	TGTGCCAGCAGCCCTGCCGAGGGTTACAATGAGCAGTTCTTC
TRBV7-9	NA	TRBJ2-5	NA	CATQNTRVVETQYF	TGTGCCACCCAAAATACTAGGGTGGTGGAGACCCAGTACTTC
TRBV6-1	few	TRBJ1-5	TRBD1	CASSETGQTHQPQHF	TGTGCCAGCAGTGAAACGGGACAGACACATCAGCCCCAGCATTTT
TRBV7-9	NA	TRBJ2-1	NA	CASSFQYSEQFF	TGTGCCAGCAGCTTCCAATACAGTGAGCAGTTCTTC
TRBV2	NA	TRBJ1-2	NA	CASSDGGGYGYTF	TGTGCCAGCAGTGATGGCGGAGGGTATGGCTACACCTTC
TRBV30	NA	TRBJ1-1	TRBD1	CAWSTPSTGGYTEAFF	TGTGCCTGGAGTACCCCGTCCACAGGGGGCTACACTGAAGCTTTCTTT
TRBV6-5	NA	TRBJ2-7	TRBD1	CASSDRGPTYEQYF	TGTGCCAGCAGTGACAGGGGACCTACCTACGAGCAGTACTTC
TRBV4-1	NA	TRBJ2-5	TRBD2	CASSPSGGGMETQYF	TGCGCCAGCAGCCCTTCTGGCGGGGGGATGGAGACCCAGTACTTC
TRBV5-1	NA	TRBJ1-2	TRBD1	CASSGPTGRYGYTF	TGCGCCAGCAGCGGCCCGACAGGGAGGTATGGCTACACCTTC
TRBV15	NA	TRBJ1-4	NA	CATSRDPGTANEKLFF	TGTGCCACCAGCAGAGATCCGGGAACCGCTAATGAAAAACTGTTTTTT
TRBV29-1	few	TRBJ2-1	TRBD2	CSVDLWASGDYNEQFF	TGCAGCGTGGATCTCTGGGCTAGCGGGGACTACAATGAGCAGTTCTTC
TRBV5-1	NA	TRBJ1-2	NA	CASSYGQYGYTF	TGCGCCAGCAGCTACGGACAGTATGGCTACACCTTC
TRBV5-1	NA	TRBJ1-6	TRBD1	CASSLEGDRDSPLHF	TGCGCCAGCAGCTTAGAAGGAGACAGGGATTCACCCCTCCACTTT
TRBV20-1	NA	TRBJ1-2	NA	CSDANYYGYTF	TGCAGTGACGCGAATTACTATGGCTACACCTTC
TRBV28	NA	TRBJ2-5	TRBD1	CASRNDRVGTQYF	TGTGCCAGCAGAAACGACAGGGTTGGGACCCAGTACTTC
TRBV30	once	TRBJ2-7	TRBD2	CAWSSKGLAGAEQYF	TGTGCCTGGAGCTCAAAGGGACTAGCGGGAGCCGAGCAGTACTTC
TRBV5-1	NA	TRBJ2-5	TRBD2	CASRGGLAGGETQYF	TGCGCCAGCAGGGGGGGACTAGCGGGAGGAGAGACCCAGTACTTC
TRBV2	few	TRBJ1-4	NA	CASSDQGEKLFF	TGTGCCAGCAGTGACCAGGGTGAAAAACTGTTTTTT
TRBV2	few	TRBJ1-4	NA	CASSFFRIRGGEKLFF	TGTGCCAGCAGTTTCTTTAGGATCCGAGGGGGTGAAAAACTGTTTTTT
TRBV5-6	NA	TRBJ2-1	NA	CASTQYNEQFF	TGTGCCAGCACACAATACAATGAGCAGTTCTTC
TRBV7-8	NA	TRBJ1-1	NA	CASSSDWSGTEAFF	TGTGCCAGCAGCTCTGACTGGTCGGGCACTGAAGCTTTCTTT
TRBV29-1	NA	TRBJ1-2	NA	CSVVEGANYGYTF	TGCAGCGTTGTAGAAGGGGCTAACTATGGCTACACCTTC
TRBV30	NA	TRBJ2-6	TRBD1	CAWSVMLTGGRSGANVLTF	TGTGCCTGGAGTGTAATGTTGACAGGGGGCCGCTCTGGGGCCAACGTCCTGACTTTC
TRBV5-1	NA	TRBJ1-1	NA	CASSLGVGGRGPTEAFF	TGCGCCAGCAGCTTGGGGGTAGGTGGGAGGGGTCCCACTGAAGCTTTCTTT
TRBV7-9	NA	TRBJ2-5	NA	CASSRTRDYQETQYF	TGTGCCAGCAGCCGAACCCGGGACTACCAAGAGACCCAGTACTTC
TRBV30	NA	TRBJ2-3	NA	CAWSINTDTQYF	TGTGCCTGGAGTATAAACACAGATACGCAGTATTTT
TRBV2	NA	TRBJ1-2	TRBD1	CASSTTGPARLDGYTF	TGTGCCAGCAGTACGACAGGGCCTGCTCGCTTGGATGGCTACACCTTC
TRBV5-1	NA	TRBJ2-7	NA	CASSFLPRVQGYEQYF	TGCGCCAGCAGCTTTCTTCCCAGGGTACAAGGCTACGAGCAGTACTTC
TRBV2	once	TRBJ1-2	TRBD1	CASRDRAGYGYTF	TGTGCCAGCAGGGACAGGGCGGGCTATGGCTACACCTTC
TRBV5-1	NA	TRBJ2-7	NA	CASSGTTEQYF	TGCGCCAGCAGCGGAACTACAGAGCAGTACTTC
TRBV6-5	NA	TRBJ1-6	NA	CASSYEGDSPLHF	TGTGCCAGCAGTTACGAGGGGGATTCACCCCTCCACTTT
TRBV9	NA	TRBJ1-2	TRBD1	CASSVGTGPNYGYTF	TGTGCCAGCAGCGTAGGGACAGGGCCTAACTATGGCTACACCTTC
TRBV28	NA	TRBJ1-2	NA	CASSFGEGYGYTF	TGTGCCAGCAGTTTCGGGGAGGGCTATGGCTACACCTTC
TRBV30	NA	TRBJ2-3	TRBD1	CAWSQGASTDTQYF	TGTGCCTGGTCTCAGGGGGCTAGCACAGATACGCAGTATTTT
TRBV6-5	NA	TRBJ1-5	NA	CASILFAFGHQPQHF	TGTGCCAGCATTTTGTTCGCTTTTGGGCATCAGCCCCAGCATTTT
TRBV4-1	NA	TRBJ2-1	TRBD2	CASSQDREASGGYNEQFF	TGCGCCAGCAGCCAAGATCGGGAGGCTAGCGGGGGCTACAATGAGCAGTTCTTC
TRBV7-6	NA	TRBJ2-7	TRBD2	CASSLHGAGTTYEQYF	TGTGCCAGCAGCTTACATGGAGCGGGAACCACATACGAGCAGTACTTC
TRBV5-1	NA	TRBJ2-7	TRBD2	CASSLGLAGGIAYEQYF	TGCGCCAGCAGCTTGGGACTAGCGGGAGGGATCGCCTACGAGCAGTACTTC
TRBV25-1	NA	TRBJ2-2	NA	CASSESRSGELFF	TGTGCCAGCAGTGAATCTCGGTCCGGGGAGCTGTTTTTT
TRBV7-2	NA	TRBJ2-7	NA	CASSLRLVPSREQYF	TGTGCCAGCAGCTTACGGTTGGTCCCCTCGCGGGAGCAGTACTTC
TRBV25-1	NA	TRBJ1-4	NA	CASSEIGGGEKLFF	TGTGCCAGCAGTGAAATAGGGGGTGGTGAAAAACTGTTTTTT
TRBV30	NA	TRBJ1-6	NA	CAWKPIPNSPLHF	TGTGCCTGGAAGCCCATTCCGAATTCACCCCTCCACTTT
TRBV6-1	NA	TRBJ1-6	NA	CASSERVSPGGSPLHF	TGTGCCAGCAGTGAAAGAGTCTCTCCCGGGGGTTCACCCCTCCACTTT
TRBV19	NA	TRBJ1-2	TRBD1	CASWTGNYGYTF	TGTGCCAGTTGGACAGGGAACTATGGCTACACCTTC
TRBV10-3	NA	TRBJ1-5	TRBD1	CAISHGTGLSNQPQHF	TGTGCCATCAGCCACGGGACAGGGCTCTCCAATCAGCCCCAGCATTTT
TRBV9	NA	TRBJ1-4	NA	CASRGGDEKLFF	TGTGCCAGCAGAGGGGGGGATGAAAAACTGTTTTTT